These 28 T cell receptor delta chains were sequenced from one sample in a study of Vδ1+ human thymocytes. Findings of the study overall: Highly polyclonal TRG and TRD repertoires with Gaussian CDR3 length distributions appeared in thymus.

Extracted RNA was reverse transcribed into cDNA. Pooled V-gene forward primers with one constant-region reverse primer generated the CDR3 amplicons by multiplex PCR. TCRdb re-identified clones in the multiplex PCR reads via CATT. The table lists 45,000 to 60,000 delta-chain clones, more than 12% of them singletons, with over 0.35% in the top ten. Antigens of these TCRs are unknown. Source material: Vdelta1+ gamma-delta thymocytes from the thymus. The subset was: FACS-sorted CD3+ TCRalphabeta- TCRVdelta1+ TCRVdelta2- thymocytes. The receptors were sampled from a girl under two years old who had congenital heart surgery.

The chain employs TRDV1 and TRDJ1, with 8 nucleotides matching TRDD3. The V gene end was trimmed by 3 bases and the J gene end by 0 bases; junction bases not matched to a gene: 27. This CDR3 has 23 residues. The V gene's germline CDR1 is TSWWSYY and CDR2 QGS. The CDR3 DNA reads as TGTGCTCTTGGGGACCCGGCGCGCCCCCCCGACTGGGGGTTCCCGAATTACACCGATAAACTCATCTTT. Its translation: CALGDPARPPDWGFPNYTDKLIF.

This clone was observed a single time. The chain joins TRDV1 to TRDJ2, with 10 bases matching TRDD3. From germline, CDR1 is TSWWSYY and CDR2 QGS. V lost 2 bases and J lost 4; bases outside the gene matches: 7. The CDR3 runs to 17 residues. CDR3 in DNA: TGTGCTCTTGGGGAAGGTGGGGGATACCTTCGGACAGCACAACTCTTCTTT. This encodes CALGEGGGYLRTAQLFF.

The rearrangement joins TRDV1 to TRDJ1; TRDD3 matches 10 bases. Germline V gene sequence: CDR1 TSWWSYY, CDR2 QGS. After removal of 4 bases from V and 0 bases from J, the junction contained 14 bases not matched to a gene. This CDR3 comprises 19 residues. In DNA, the CDR3 is TGTGCTCTTGGGGCCCCCGGGTCTGGGGGATATTGGTACACCGATAAACTCATCTTT. Translation gives CALGAPGSGGYWYTDKLIF.

This sequence joins TRDV1 and TRDJ1; 10 positions agree with TRDD3. The CDR3 runs 19 residues. CDR1 and CDR2 from the germline V gene are TSWWSYY and QGS. The V segment lost 1 base and the J segment 0 bases; nucleotides outside the gene matches: 11. CDR3 DNA sequence: TGTGCTCTTGGGGAACGTAGCGTGGGCGGGGGATACGACACCGATAAACTCATCTTT. It codes for CALGERSVGGGYDTDKLIF.

This clone was recorded a few times. J is TRDJ1 and V is TRDV1; D remains ambiguous. The germline V and J ends were trimmed by 0 bases and 5 bases, with 16 bases remaining between them. Looked up from germline, CDR1 is TSWWSYY and CDR2 is QGS. CDR3 length equals 16 residues. The CDR3 nucleotides read TGTGCTCTTGGGGAACTGGCCTTAGAGGGTGGGGATAAACTCATCTTT. This encodes CALGELALEGGDKLIF.

This chain links TRDV1 with TRDJ1, with D possibly TRDD3 on 7 matching bases. V was trimmed by 5 bases and J by 1 base, leaving 41 bases between them. The CDR3 covers 24 residues. Germline loops: CDR1 TSWWSYY, CDR2 QGS. CDR3 sequence: CALGNGGLLPYWGPSTRRTDKLIF. The CDR3, as DNA: TGTGCTCTTGGGAATGGGGGCCTTCTTCCTTACTGGGGACCCAGCACCCGTCGCACCGATAAACTCATCTTT.

This clone was counted only a few times. This rearrangement joins TRDV1 to TRDJ1; 9 nucleotides agree with TRDD3. The CDR3 runs to 17 residues. Trimming cost V 2 bases and J 0 bases; bases outside gene matches: 7. CDR1 TSWWSYY and CDR2 QGS come from the germline V gene. The CDR3 loop reads CALGESRGIQYTDKLIF. In nucleotides, the CDR3 is TGTGCTCTTGGGGAATCGAGGGGGATACAGTACACCGATAAACTCATCTTT.

V gene TRDV1 combines with J gene TRDJ1; 10 bases line up with TRDD3. Germline values: CDR1 TSWWSYY, CDR2 QGS. V trimming: 0 bases; J trimming: 3 bases; junction bases outside the gene matches: 16. This CDR3 region has 20 residues. CDR3 amino acids: CALGELVLVLGDLEPDKLIF. CDR3 DNA: TGTGCTCTTGGGGAACTTGTCCTTGTACTGGGGGATTTGGAGCCCGATAAACTCATCTTT.

This clone has a handful of counts. The V gene is TRDV1, the J gene TRDJ1; tentatively, D is TRDD2 or TRDD3 (5 bases each). CDR3 size: 22 residues. Trimming removed 1 base from V and 6 bases from J, with 36 bases in between. Looked up from germline, CDR1 is TSWWSYY and CDR2 is QGS. CDR3 DNA: TGTGCTCTTGGGGAACAAACTTCCCCCAAAGGGGAGCGGCCCCGTCCGGTTTATAAACTCATCTTT. As protein: CALGEQTSPKGERPRPVYKLIF.

A note on this clone: At the DNA level, this CDR3 is encoded by other sequences in the same sample as well. The chain carries TRDV2 and TRDJ1; tentative D call: TRDD3 (6 bases). The CDR3 totals 13 residues. Germline V lookup: CDR1 GEAIGNYY, CDR2 EKD. V was shortened by 7 bases and J by 0 bases, with 11 bases between the two germline ends. The CDR3 nucleotides are TGTGCCTGCCCTGGGGTTTACACCGATAAACTCATCTTT. It is translated as CACPGVYTDKLIF.

This chain uses TRDV1 with TRDJ1, with D maybe TRDD3 (6 bases). V lost 4 bases, J lost 1 base, and 10 bases lay in between. The CDR3 length is 14 residues. Germline V gene data show CDR1 as TSWWSYY and CDR2 as QGS. In DNA form, the CDR3 reads TGTGCTCTTGGGGTGGGGGTATTCACCGATAAACTCATCTTT. It is translated as CALGVGVFTDKLIF.

In this sample, this clone turned up a few times. The chain combines TRDV1 with TRDJ1, with TRDD3 matching 9 bases. Trimming took 7 bases from V and 0 from J; bases not matched to a gene: 27. Germline CDR1 reads TSWWSYY; CDR2 reads QGS. This CDR3 comprises 22 residues. CDR3 sequence: CALAMNPSFMVLGDPNTDKLIF. CDR3 nucleotide sequence: TGTGCTCTTGCCATGAACCCTTCCTTTATGGTACTGGGGGACCCCAACACCGATAAACTCATCTTT.

The sample holds a few counts of this clone. The chain carries TRDV1 and TRDJ1, with 10 bases lining up with TRDD3. CDR1 is TSWWSYY, CDR2 QGS, per germline. This CDR3 has 27 residues. Trimming at V came to 0 bases and at J to 0 bases, leaving 34 bases not matched to a gene. CDR3 loop: CALGELSGFPRLRGIRSRPVYTDKLIF. DNA for the CDR3: TGTGCTCTTGGGGAACTCTCCGGCTTCCCACGCCTCAGGGGGATACGCTCCCGTCCTGTTTACACCGATAAACTCATCTTT.

There are a few counts of this clone. The DNA is omitted, as the CDR3 cannot be located on it reliably, and the CDR3 follows TCRdb's listing. The V and J genes are TRDV1 and TRDJ1; whether TRDD3, the table's D call, matches the DNA was not checked. Germline V gives CDR1 TSWWSYY, CDR2 QGS. The CDR3 region is 21 residues in length, termini included. The chain's CDR3 is CALGDWGALGDSYRGTDKLIF.

This clone was detected only a few times. The V gene is TRDV1, the J gene TRDJ1, with D hard to call. The CDR3 has 15 residues. Per the germline V gene, CDR1 is TSWWSYY and CDR2 is QGS. Trimming took off 1 base at V and 1 base at J, with 10 bases between the two ends. In DNA form, the CDR3 reads TGTGCTCTTGGGGAACGGGTATGGTCCACCGATAAACTCATCTTT. Protein product: CALGERVWSTDKLIF.

The chain has TRDV1 and TRDJ1, with 11 bases identical to TRDD3. With V trimmed by 0 bases and J by 2 bases, 17 bases remained unmatched. There are 21 residues in the CDR3. Per the germline V gene, CDR1 is TSWWSYY and CDR2 is QGS. CDR3 nucleotides: TGTGCTCTTGGGGAACTCTCTGTGCCTACTGGGGGATATGGTGGTACCGATAAACTCATCTTT. Translating it yields CALGELSVPTGGYGGTDKLIF.

This clone was seen more than once but under ten times. The rearrangement joins TRDV1 to TRDJ1; D uncertain. Germline CDR1 is TSWWSYY and CDR2 is QGS. V lost 2 bases and J 0 bases, leaving 13 bases between the germline ends. The CDR3 loop spans 16 amino acids. Written as DNA, the CDR3 is TGTGCTCTTGGGGAAGTCGGCCCTCCCCACACCGATAAACTCATCTTT. It is translated as CALGEVGPPHTDKLIF.

This clone was counted between two and nine times. The chain links TRDV1 to TRDJ1; D assignment may be TRDD2 or TRDD3 (9 bases each). The CDR3 extends over 27 amino acids. Germline V gene lookup returns CDR1 TSWWSYY and CDR2 QGS. V was shortened by 4 bases and J by 1 base, with 49 bases between the two germline ends. CDR3 sequence: CALGAPIRPSYGIWGDTPRGSTDKLIF. The DNA for the CDR3 is TGTGCTCTTGGGGCCCCCATTAGGCCTTCCTACGGTATCTGGGGGGATACTCCACGGGGGAGCACCGATAAACTCATCTTT.

This chain joins TRDV1 and TRDJ1, with D possibly being TRDD2 or TRDD3 (6 bases each). Germline CDR1 reads TSWWSYY; CDR2 reads QGS. Trimming left V 4 bases short and J 3 bases short, with 27 bases between. The CDR3 is made up of 19 amino acids. The CDR3 reads CALGGLGVLRHWEADKLIF. The CDR3 bases are TGTGCTCTTGGGGGGTTAGGGGTCCTACGTCACTGGGAGGCCGATAAACTCATCTTT.

The table lists this clone with a few counts. This chain links TRDV1 with TRDJ1; TRDD3 matches at 9 bases. The CDR3 runs 25 residues. With 4 bases clipped from V and 2 bases from J, the junction kept 35 bases outside the gene matches. From germline, CDR1 is TSWWSYY and CDR2 QGS. Here the CDR3 DNA reads TGTGCTCTTGGGGTCCCCTTGGCACCTACTTTGGGGGGACTACTGGGGGACGTGGTTACCGATAAACTCATCTTT. It yields the protein CALGVPLAPTLGGLLGDVVTDKLIF.

Only a few counts were recorded for this clone. The J gene is TRDJ2, the V gene TRDV1; 7 bases are shared with TRDD3. CDR3 length equals 17 residues. Germline trimming cut 4 bases from V and 4 bases from J; bases unmatched to any gene: 12. The germline V gene encodes CDR1 TSWWSYY and CDR2 QGS. The CDR3 protein is CALGAPNGYARTAQLFF. Here the CDR3 DNA reads TGTGCTCTTGGGGCGCCAAATGGATACGCTAGGACAGCACAACTCTTCTTT.

This clone appeared a few times. Other nucleotide sequences in the sample specify the same CDR3. V and J are TRDV2 and TRDJ1, with 7 bases identical to TRDD3. The CDR3 has 23 residues. The V gene's germline CDR1 is GEAIGNYY and CDR2 EKD. Trimming cost V 0 bases and J 0 bases; bases outside gene matches: 27. The DNA of the CDR3 is TGTGCCTGTGACACCGAAGGTCCTGGGGGTACCCAGCACCCCCGGAGGTACACCGATAAACTCATCTTT. Amino acid sequence: CACDTEGPGGTQHPRRYTDKLIF.

V gene TRDV1 combines with J gene TRDJ1; TRDD3 matches 12 bases. V trimming: 1 base; J trimming: 1 base; junction bases outside the gene matches: 25. Germline CDR1 reads TSWWSYY; CDR2 reads QGS. There are 24 residues in the CDR3. This chain's CDR3 is CALGEPSGAYRDSGGYAATDKLIF. In DNA form, the CDR3 reads TGTGCTCTTGGGGAACCGAGCGGTGCCTACCGTGACTCTGGGGGATACGCCGCCACCGATAAACTCATCTTT.

This clone appeared a few times. The chain has TRDV1 and TRDJ1, with 11 bases aligning to TRDD3. The CDR3 extends over 23 amino acids. J gave up 4 bases and V 0 bases, and 25 bases lay outside the gene matches. Germline CDR1 is TSWWSYY and CDR2 is QGS. For the CDR3, the DNA is TGTGCTCTTGGGGAACTACTACGTAGGGGTGGGGGATACGCGGTAGTTAGATACGATAAACTCATCTTT. It encodes CALGELLRRGGGYAVVRYDKLIF.

This clone was detected once. No DNA is shown, since the ends of the CDR3 on it are uncertain; the CDR3 is the one TCRdb lists. The rearrangement links TRDV1 to TRDJ1; the D segment call TRDD3 is taken from the table without a DNA check. Germline CDR1 and CDR2: TSWWSYY and QGS. The CDR3 region is 16 residues in length, termini included. The CDR3 sequence: CALRSGGYKCTDKLIF.

V usage is TRDV1 and J usage is TRDJ1; tentatively, D is TRDD2 or TRDD3 (7 bases each). Germline CDR1 reads TSWWSYY; CDR2 reads QGS. V was clipped by 3 bases and J by 0 bases, with 32 bases between them. The CDR3 loop spans 22 amino acids. The CDR3 spells CALGDPSSGNTGDPSNTDKLIF. The CDR3 DNA follows: TGTGCTCTTGGGGACCCTTCCTCGGGAAATACTGGGGATCCGAGCAACACCGATAAACTCATCTTT.

This clone was recorded a few times. The rearrangement joins TRDV1 to TRDJ1; weak D call: TRDD3 (5 bases). With 6 bases removed from V and 0 bases from J, the gap between germline ends came to 26 bases. CDR1 is TSWWSYY and CDR2 is QGS in the germline V gene. This CDR3 region has 19 residues. CDR3 amino acids: CALGYNSLADWRYTDKLIF. The CDR3 nucleotides read TGTGCTCTTGGCTATAACTCCTTGGCCGACTGGAGATACACCGATAAACTCATCTTT.

In this sample, this clone turned up a few times. The V gene is TRDV1, the J gene TRDJ1; 7 nucleotides line up with TRDD3. CDR3 size: 17 residues. Germline lookup yields CDR1 TSWWSYY and CDR2 QGS. Trimming cost V 4 bases and J 2 bases; bases outside gene matches: 13. CDR3 loop: CALGADTGDRRTDKLIF. CDR3 nucleotide sequence: TGTGCTCTTGGGGCCGATACTGGGGATAGGAGGACCGATAAACTCATCTTT.